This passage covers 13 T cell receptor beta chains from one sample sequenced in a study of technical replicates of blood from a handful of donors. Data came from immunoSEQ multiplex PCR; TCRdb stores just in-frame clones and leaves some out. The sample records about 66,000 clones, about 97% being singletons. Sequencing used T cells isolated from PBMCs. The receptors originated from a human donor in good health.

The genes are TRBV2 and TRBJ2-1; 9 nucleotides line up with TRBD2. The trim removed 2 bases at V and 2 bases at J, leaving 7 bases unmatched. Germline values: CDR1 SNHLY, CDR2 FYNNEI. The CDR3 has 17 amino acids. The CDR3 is CASSELASSGAYNEQFF. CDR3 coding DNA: TGTGCCAGCAGTGAATTAGCGTCTAGCGGGGCCTACAATGAGCAGTTCTTC.

CDR3 sequence (DNA): TGTGCCAGCAGCCAGAACACTGAAGCTTTCTTT. It specifies CASSQNTEAFF. This sequence joins TRBV28 and TRBJ1-1; D remains unclear. V was trimmed by 6 bases and J by 1 base, leaving 3 bases between them. In germline, CDR1 is MDHEN, CDR2 SYDVKM. This CDR3 comprises 11 residues.

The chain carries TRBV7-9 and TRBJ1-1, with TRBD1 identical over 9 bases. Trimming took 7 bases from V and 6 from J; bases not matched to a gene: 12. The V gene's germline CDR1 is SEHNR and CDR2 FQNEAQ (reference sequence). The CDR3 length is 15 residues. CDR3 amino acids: CASTQIRDRDPEAFF. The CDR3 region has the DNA TGTGCCAGCACACAAATTCGGGACAGGGATCCTGAAGCTTTCTTT.

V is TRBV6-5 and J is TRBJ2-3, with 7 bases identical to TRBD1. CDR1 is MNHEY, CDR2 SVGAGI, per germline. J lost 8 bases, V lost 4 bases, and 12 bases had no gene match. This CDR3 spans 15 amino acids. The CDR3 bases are TGTGCCAGCAGTTGGGACAGCCTCCCGTCGGGTACGCAGTATTTT. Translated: CASSWDSLPSGTQYF.

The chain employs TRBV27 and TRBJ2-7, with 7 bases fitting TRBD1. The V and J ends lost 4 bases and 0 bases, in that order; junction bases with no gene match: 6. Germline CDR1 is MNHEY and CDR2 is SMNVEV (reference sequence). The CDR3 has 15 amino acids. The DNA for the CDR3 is TGTGCCAGCAGTTCCCTCGGGACAGCCTCCTACGAGCAGTACTTC. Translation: CASSSLGTASYEQYF.

CDR3 loop: CASSQEYRVSYNEQFF. The CDR3 DNA is TGCGCCAGCAGCCAAGAATACAGGGTGTCCTACAATGAGCAGTTCTTC. This chain joins TRBV4-1 and TRBJ2-1, with a tentative D call TRBD1 (6 bases). The CDR3 is made up of 16 amino acids. Germline loops: CDR1 MGHRA, CDR2 YSYEKL. The ends were cut back, 0 bases at V and 1 base at J, with 10 bases in the middle.

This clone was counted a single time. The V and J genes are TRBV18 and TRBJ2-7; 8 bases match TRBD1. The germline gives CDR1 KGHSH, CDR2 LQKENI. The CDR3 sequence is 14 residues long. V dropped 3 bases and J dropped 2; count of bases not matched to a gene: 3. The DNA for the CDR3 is TGTGCCAGCTCACCGACAGGGGTAACCTACGAGCAGTACTTC. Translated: CASSPTGVTYEQYF. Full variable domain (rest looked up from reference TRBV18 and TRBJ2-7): NAGVMQNPRHLVRRRGQEARLRCSPMKGHSHVYWYRQLPEEGLKFMVYLQKENIIDESGMPKERFSAEFPKEGPSILRIQQVVRGDSAAYFCASSPTGVTYEQYFGPGTRLTVT.

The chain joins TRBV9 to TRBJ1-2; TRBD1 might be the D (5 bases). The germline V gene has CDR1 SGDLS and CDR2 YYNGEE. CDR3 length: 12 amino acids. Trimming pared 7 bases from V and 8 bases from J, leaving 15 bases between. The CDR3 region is CASRGMTEGYTF. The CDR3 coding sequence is TGTGCCAGCCGGGGGATGACAGAAGGCTACACCTTC.

The CDR3 protein is CASSAWTGRLAGELFF. The CDR3 DNA reads as TGTGCCAGCAGTGCTTGGACAGGGAGGTTGGCCGGGGAGCTGTTTTTT. V is TRBV6-1 and J is TRBJ2-2, with 8 nucleotides matching TRBD1. The CDR3 loop spans 16 amino acids. Germline assignment: CDR1 MNHNS and CDR2 SASEGT. J lost 6 bases, V lost 4 bases, and 10 bases had no gene match.

CDR3 nucleotides: TGTGCCAGCAGCTTCGACACTGAAGCTTTCTTT. Translation: CASSFDTEAFF. The chain links TRBV11-3 to TRBJ1-1; D unresolved. V was trimmed by 3 bases and J by 3 bases, leaving 2 bases between them. Germline-derived CDR1 and CDR2 are SGHNT and YENEEA. The CDR3 totals 11 residues.

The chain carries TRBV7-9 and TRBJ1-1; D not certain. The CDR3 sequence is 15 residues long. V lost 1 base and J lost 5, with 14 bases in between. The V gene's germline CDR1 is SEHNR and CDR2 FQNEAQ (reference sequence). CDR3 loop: CASSLDSRRTTEAFF. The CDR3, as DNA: TGTGCCAGCAGCTTAGATTCGAGGAGAACAACTGAAGCTTTCTTT.

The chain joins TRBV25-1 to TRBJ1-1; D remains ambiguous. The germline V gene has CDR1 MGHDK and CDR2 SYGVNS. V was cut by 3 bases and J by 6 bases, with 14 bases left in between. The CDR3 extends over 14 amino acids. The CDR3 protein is CASSDRFIDSEAFF. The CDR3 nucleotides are TGTGCCAGCAGTGACCGATTTATAGACTCTGAAGCTTTCTTT.

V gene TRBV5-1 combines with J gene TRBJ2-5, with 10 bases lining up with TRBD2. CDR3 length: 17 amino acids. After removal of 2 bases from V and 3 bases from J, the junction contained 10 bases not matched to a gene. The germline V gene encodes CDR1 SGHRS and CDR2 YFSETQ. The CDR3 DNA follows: TGCGCCAGCAGCTTTACCTCGCCCGGGACTAGCGAAGAGACCCAGTACTTC. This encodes CASSFTSPGTSEETQYF.